Listed here is a single TCR beta chain. These data are taken from a study of blood T cell repertoires in COVID-19. Study-level information: Nucleic acid was either cDNA or gDNA, and it came from T cells, B-cell-depleted T cells, or PBMCs.

TCRdb's table, derived via immunoSEQ multiplex PCR, lists solely in-frame clones and lacks some. Of 99,000 or so clones listed, more than 70% are singletons. V shed 7 bases and J 5 bases; nucleotides not matched to a gene: 14. CDR1 SEHNR and CDR2 FQNEAQ come from the germline V gene (reference sequence). The CDR3 totals 17 residues. This clonotype was obtained from a woman between 55 and 75 years old in a cohort sampled during active or convalescent COVID-19. The source material was peripheral blood. The chain uses TRBV7-9 and TRBJ1-1; 12 bases align to TRBD1. CDR3 sequence reads: CASNPPGTGGRWTEAFF. The CDR3 DNA sequence: TGTGCCAGCAACCCCCCCGGGACAGGGGGCCGGTGGACTGAAGCTTTCTTT.